This entry describes one T cell receptor (beta chain). Antigen specificity is unknown. The CDR3 has 16 residues. CDR1 is MDHEN, CDR2 SYDVKM, per germline. The ends were cut back, 3 bases at V and 0 bases at J, with 9 bases in the middle. Those who donated were healthy bone marrow donors. The data originate from a study of cytomegalovirus exposure and HLA in healthy donors. For the study at large: Of all 400 or so donors who were genotyped, 75% to 90% belonged to the Caucasian-associated ancestry cluster. General study results and limits: The study labeled fewer than 200 TCR beta chains cytomegalovirus-associated. Excluded were some V segments that proved indistinguishable, including TRBV6-2 and TRBV6-3.

With 60 Vbeta and 13 Jbeta primers, the PCR was carried out. The protocol was immunoSEQ multiplex PCR, while the TCRdb copy is restricted to in-frame clones and leaves out a portion. This table holds over 150,000 clones, 80% found once. The specimen was PBMCs. The receptor comes from a man aged 25 to 45 in good health and CMV-seropositive. This chain uses TRBV28 with TRBJ2-6, with a weak D call TRBD2 (6 bases). In nucleotides, the CDR3 is TGTGCCAGCAGTTTTGCGGGGCGCTCTGGGGCCAACGTCCTGACTTTC. Residues: CASSFAGRSGANVLTF.